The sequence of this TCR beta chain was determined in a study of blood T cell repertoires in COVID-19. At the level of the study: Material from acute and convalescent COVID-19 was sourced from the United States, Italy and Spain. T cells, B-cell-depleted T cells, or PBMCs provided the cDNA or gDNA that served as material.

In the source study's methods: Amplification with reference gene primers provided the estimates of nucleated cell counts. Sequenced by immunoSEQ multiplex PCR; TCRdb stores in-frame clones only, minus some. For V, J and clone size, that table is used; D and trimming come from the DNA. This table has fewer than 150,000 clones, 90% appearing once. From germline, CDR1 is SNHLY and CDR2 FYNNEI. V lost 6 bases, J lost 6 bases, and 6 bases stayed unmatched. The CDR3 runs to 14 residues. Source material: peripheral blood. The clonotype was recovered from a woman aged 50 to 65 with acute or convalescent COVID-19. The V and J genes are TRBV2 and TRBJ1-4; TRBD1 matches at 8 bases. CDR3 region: CASRDRVGDEKLFF. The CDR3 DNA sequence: TGTGCCAGCAGGGACAGGGTGGGGGATGAAAAACTGTTTTTT.